This is a list of T cell receptor beta chains from one sample in a study of OX40 agonist ivuxolimab in advanced cancers. Assay used: immunoSEQ multiplex PCR; TCRdb lists only in-frame clones, some missing. The table has roughly 80,000 clones, approximately 83% seen once. The input for sequencing was CD4+ or CD8+ T cells sorted from blood, taken in a trial of the OX40 agonist ivuxolimab. The origin of the receptors is an adult with an advanced solid tumor such as melanoma, head and neck, liver or kidney cancer. CDR3s include the opening cysteine and the closing phenylalanine or tryptophan. The D gene is left open where the match is weak. Expanded clones are given a class, and other clones once, few, many or no size at all.

len	d_gene	v_gene	abundance	j_gene	CDR3nt	CDR3aa
17	.	TRBV21-1	.	TRBJ2-4	TGTGCCAGCAGCAATCCCACGGATAAGGGTGCCAAAAACATTCAGTACTTC	CASSNPTDKGAKNIQYF
11	TRBD1	TRBV6-6	.	TRBJ2-7	TGTGCCAGCAGGTTACAGGGGATGGAGTACTTC	CASRLQGMEYF
15	TRBD2	TRBV10-3	few	TRBJ2-1	TGTGCCATCAACCGACTAGCGGGAGGCGAAAATGAGCAGTTCTTC	CAINRLAGGENEQFF
14	TRBD1	TRBV9	once	TRBJ2-7	TGTGCCAGCAGCGGGGGACAGGGATCCTACGAGCAGTACTTC	CASSGGQGSYEQYF
15	TRBD2	TRBV5-4	few	TRBJ2-6	TGTGCCAGCAGCCTGGGGGGGTCTGGGGCCAACGTCCTGACTTTC	CASSLGGSGANVLTF
16	.	TRBV7-9	.	TRBJ1-3	TGTGCCAGCGACTACAATACAGGGCGCTCTGGAAACACCATATATTTT	CASDYNTGRSGNTIYF
14	TRBD1	TRBV5-1	.	TRBJ2-1	TGCGCCAGCAGCTTGAGATCAGGGGGCGATGAGCAGTTCTTC	CASSLRSGGDEQFF
15	TRBD2	TRBV10-2	.	TRBJ2-1	TGCGCCAGCAGTTTACTAGCGGGGGGGAAAAATGAGCAGTTCTTC	CASSLLAGGKNEQFF
18	TRBD2	TRBV19	.	TRBJ2-7	TGTGCCAGTAGTAAGAAAACCGGGACTAGCGGGTCCCGGTACGAGCAGTACTTC	CASSKKTGTSGSRYEQYF
14	TRBD1	TRBV2	.	TRBJ2-3	TGTGCCAGCAGACCCGACAGGGCCCCAGATACGCAGTATTTT	CASRPDRAPDTQYF
15	.	TRBV27	few	TRBJ2-2	TGTGCCAGCAGTTTGGAGTCTGGGAACGCCGGGGAGCTGTTTTTT	CASSLESGNAGELFF
14	.	TRBV5-6	.	TRBJ1-2	TGTGCCAGCAGCTCAAAGGGGGGTTCCTATGGCTACACCTTC	CASSSKGGSYGYTF
13	.	TRBV19	.	TRBJ2-7	TGTGCCAGTAGTATACAGGGCCTCCGCGAGCAGTACTTC	CASSIQGLREQYF
15	.	TRBV7-7	.	TRBJ2-5	TGTGCCAGCAGCTTAGGAGGGGGAGGGCAAGAGACCCAGTACTTC	CASSLGGGGQETQYF